These 29 T cell receptor beta chains were sequenced from one sample in a study of T cells in tuberculosis. TCRdb keeps only in-frame clones here, not all; method: immunoSEQ multiplex PCR. The sample has thousands of clones, about 97% seen once; the top ten hold around a tenth. Time point described: new active TB diagnosis, blood taken before or within 7 days of starting treatment. Specimen: PBMCs, collected at tuberculosis diagnosis. These TCRs come from an adult with tuberculosis.

V gene TRBV19 combines with J gene TRBJ1-2, with 7 bases that match TRBD1. This CDR3 is 15 amino acids long. Germline assignment: CDR1 LNHDA and CDR2 SQIVND (reference sequence). Trimming cost V 5 bases and J 3 bases; bases outside gene matches: 9. In DNA form, the CDR3 reads TGTGCCAGTAGTCTCCAGGGGGAGTATTACTATGGCTACACCTTC. Residues: CASSLQGEYYYGYTF.

V and J are TRBV7-9 and TRBJ1-5, with a possible D match to TRBD1 (6 bases). The CDR3 covers 19 residues. CDR1 and CDR2 from the germline V gene are SEHNR and FQNEAQ (reference sequence). Trimming removed 5 bases from V and 0 bases from J, with 23 bases in between. DNA of the CDR3: TGTGCCAGCAGCCCCCAAAGGGTCAGGGGACCATATAGCAATCAGCCCCAGCATTTT. Its translation: CASSPQRVRGPYSNQPQHF.

This CDR3 is CASRLPGHHTGELFF. CDR3 bases: TGTGCCAGCAGGCTCCCCGGACATCACACCGGGGAGCTGTTTTTT. The chain uses TRBV28 and TRBJ2-2; tentatively, D is TRBD1 (5 bases). V shed 6 bases and J shed 3 bases, with 14 bases lying between them. The germline V gene encodes CDR1 MDHEN and CDR2 SYDVKM. This CDR3 spans 15 amino acids.

V and J are TRBV7-3 and TRBJ2-2; TRBD1 is a possible D gene (5 bases). This CDR3 contains 13 residues. From germline, CDR1 is SGHTA and CDR2 FQGTGA. Between the trimmed V and J ends, which lost 5 bases and 4 bases, there was a span of 8 bases. CDR3 bases: TGTGCCAGCAGCGCAGGGTCCACCGGGGAGCTGTTTTTT. As protein: CASSAGSTGELFF.

This rearrangement joins TRBV9 to TRBJ2-5; D is perhaps TRBD2 (5 bases). With 0 bases removed from V and 3 bases from J, the gap between germline ends came to 15 bases. Germline V CDR1 and CDR2: SGDLS, YYNGEE. This CDR3 contains 16 residues. The CDR3 DNA sequence: TGTGCCAGCAGCGTAGAGAGCGGAAGCGCAGAAGAGACCCAGTACTTC. Encoded protein: CASSVESGSAEETQYF. Full variable domain (outside the CDR3, taken from reference TRBV9 and TRBJ2-5): DSGVTQTPKHLITATGQRVTLRCSPRSGDLSVYWYQQSLDQGLQFLIQYYNGEERAKGNILERFSAQQFPDLHSELNLSSLELGDSALYFCASSVESGSAEETQYFGPGTRLLVL.

The chain joins TRBV6-5 to TRBJ1-3; D is undetermined. CDR3 length equals 12 residues. Trimming removed 8 bases at V and 0 bases at J, with 5 bases between. Germline-derived CDR1 and CDR2 are MNHEY and SVGAGI. The CDR3 DNA is TGTGCCAGCGCGTCCTCTGGAAACACCATATATTTT. Translated: CASASSGNTIYF.

This rearrangement joins TRBV11-2 to TRBJ2-1, with D possibly TRBD2 on 5 matching bases. V lost 5 bases, J lost 8 bases, and 10 bases lay in between. The CDR3 consists of 12 residues. Per germline, CDR1 SGHAT and CDR2 FQNNGV. The CDR3 nucleotides read TGTGCCAGCAGCACACTAGGCGATGAGCAGTTCTTC. Translation: CASSTLGDEQFF.

V and J are TRBV5-1 and TRBJ2-5; the D gene is possibly TRBD1 (6 bases). The CDR3 loop spans 13 amino acids. V shed 2 bases and J shed 5 bases, with 10 bases lying between them. From germline, CDR1 is SGHRS and CDR2 YFSETQ. CDR3 DNA sequence: TGCGCCAGCAGCTTCAACAGGGACGAGACCCAGTACTTC. It is translated as CASSFNRDETQYF. Full variable domain (rest looked up from reference TRBV5-1 and TRBJ2-5): KAGVTQTPRYLIKTRGQQVTLSCSPISGHRSVSWYQQTPGQGLQFLFEYFSETQRNKGNFPGRFSGRQFSNSRSEMNVSTLELGDSALYLCASSFNRDETQYFGPGTRLLVL.

The chain combines TRBV7-6 with TRBJ2-7; 12 bases fit TRBD2. The length of the CDR3 is 13 residues. Germline CDR1 SGHVS, CDR2 FNYEAQ. Trimming removed 8 bases from V and 7 bases from J; junction bases left unmatched: 6. CDR3 sequence: CASRLAGAREQYF. CDR3 nucleotides: TGTGCCAGCCGACTAGCGGGAGCGAGGGAGCAGTACTTC.

CDR3 sequence (DNA): TGTGCCAGCAGTTACTCTCCGAGGGGGCGACATGGCTACACCTTC. This sequence encodes CASSYSPRGRHGYTF. The genes are TRBV6-5 and TRBJ1-2; 7 nucleotides align to TRBD1. Unmatched junction bases numbered 7, after V lost 0 bases and J lost 6 bases. Germline V gene data show CDR1 as MNHEY and CDR2 as SVGAGI. CDR3 length: 15 residues.

This clone was recorded once. This chain's CDR3 is CASSPQGAGGINEQFF. The CDR3 region has the DNA TGTGCCAGCAGCCCCCAGGGAGCGGGAGGGATCAATGAGCAGTTCTTC. V gene TRBV9 combines with J gene TRBJ2-1; 10 bases fit TRBD2. Germline CDR1 and CDR2: SGDLS and YYNGEE. V was clipped by 4 bases and J by 6 bases; unmatched bases: 10. CDR3 size: 16 residues.

This chain links TRBV5-1 with TRBJ2-1; no clear D gene. Looked up from germline, CDR1 is SGHRS and CDR2 is YFSETQ. This CDR3 comprises 16 residues. V shed 0 bases and J shed 0 bases, with 10 bases lying between them. The CDR3 DNA follows: TGCGCCAGCAGCTTGGCCGCCGGTCTCTCCTACAATGAGCAGTTCTTC. Residues: CASSLAAGLSYNEQFF.

This clone has just one count. V is TRBV19 and J is TRBJ2-3; 9 bases match TRBD1. Germline V CDR1 and CDR2: LNHDA, SQIVND (reference sequence). Unmatched junction bases numbered 7, after V lost 8 bases and J lost 1 base. The CDR3 sequence is 15 residues long. CDR3 sequence: CASGERDRGTDTQYF. CDR3 DNA sequence: TGTGCCAGTGGCGAGAGGGACAGGGGCACAGATACGCAGTATTTT.

The rearrangement links TRBV28 to TRBJ2-1; the match to TRBD1 covers 7 bases. The V and J ends lost 6 bases and 8 bases, in that order; junction bases with no gene match: 10. The germline V gene has CDR1 MDHEN and CDR2 SYDVKM. CDR3 length equals 14 residues. Here the CDR3 reads CASRSDRAFDEQFF. In DNA, the CDR3 is TGTGCCAGCAGGTCCGACAGGGCGTTCGATGAGCAGTTCTTC.

V is TRBV6-1 and J is TRBJ1-6; D is ambiguous. This CDR3 comprises 14 residues. Germline V CDR1 and CDR2: MNHNS, SASEGT. The V gene lost 0 bases and the J gene lost 15 bases, with 15 bases spanning the gap. CDR3 loop: CASSEAPRSGFLHF. The CDR3 DNA reads TGTGCCAGCAGTGAAGCGCCAAGGAGCGGGTTCCTCCACTTT.

This clone was observed once. The chain is built from TRBV1 and TRBJ2-1; the table's D call of TRBD2 was not tested on the DNA. TRBV1 is assigned pseudogene status. The CDR3 has 16 amino acids. Here the CDR3 DNA reads TGCACCAGCAGCCCTCGGACTAGCGGGAGGCCGAATGAGCAGTTCTTC. This sequence encodes CTSSPRTSGRPNEQFF.

Comment on this clone: Other DNA sequences in this sample translate to the same CDR3. This chain uses TRBV5-1 with TRBJ2-4; 7 bases agree with TRBD1. V was pared by 0 bases and J by 0 bases, with 6 bases of the junction left unmatched. This CDR3 has 17 amino acids. CDR1 is SGHRS, CDR2 YFSETQ, per germline. The CDR3 is CASSLGNRGLAKNIQYF. CDR3 sequence (DNA): TGCGCCAGCAGCTTGGGAAACAGGGGCCTAGCCAAAAACATTCAGTACTTC.

DNA for the CDR3: TGCGCCAGCGGTAAGACAGGGTCTGCAACTAATGAAAAACTGTTTTTT. The encoded protein is CASGKTGSATNEKLFF. This chain joins TRBV5-1 and TRBJ1-4; 7 nucleotides agree with TRBD1. The junction had 9 bases not matched to a gene; V was cut back by 7 bases and J by 0 bases. Germline lookup yields CDR1 SGHRS and CDR2 YFSETQ. The CDR3 length is 16 residues.

The V call is TRBV6-5, the J call TRBJ2-5; 9 bases fit TRBD1. The CDR3 runs 15 residues. Unmatched junction bases numbered 4, after V lost 0 bases and J lost 5 bases. The V gene's germline CDR1 is MNHEY and CDR2 SVGAGI. The DNA for the CDR3 is TGTGCCAGCAGTTACTCGGGACAGGGAAGGGAGACCCAGTACTTC. This gives the protein CASSYSGQGRETQYF.

The chain combines TRBV2 with TRBJ2-1; 12 bases are shared with TRBD2. V shed 6 bases, J shed 5 bases, and the junction held 2 bases outside the gene matches. Germline lookup yields CDR1 SNHLY and CDR2 FYNNEI. The length of the CDR3 is 14 residues. Written as DNA, the CDR3 is TGTGCCAGCAGGGGACTAGCGGGTCACAATGAGCAGTTCTTC. Its translation is CASRGLAGHNEQFF.

The chain links TRBV7-2 to TRBJ2-1, with 11 bases that match TRBD2. The V segment lost 5 bases and the J segment 4 bases; nucleotides outside the gene matches: 7. The CDR3 is made up of 16 amino acids. CDR1 SGHTA and CDR2 FQGNSA come from the germline V gene. CDR3: CASSETGTSGYNEQFF. The CDR3 region has the DNA TGTGCCAGCAGCGAGACCGGGACTAGCGGTTACAATGAGCAGTTCTTC.

V usage is TRBV6-4 and J usage is TRBJ2-3, with 7 bases lining up with TRBD2. The CDR3 runs to 13 residues. J lost 5 bases, V lost 3 bases, and 2 bases had no gene match. Germline assignment: CDR1 MRHNA and CDR2 SNTAGT. The CDR3 DNA reads as TGTGCCAGCAGTGATCCTAGCGGAGATACGCAGTATTTT. Protein product: CASSDPSGDTQYF.

Here the CDR3 DNA reads TGTGCCAGCAGCTTGCCCCCCAGCTCCTACAATGAGCAGTTCTTC. Amino acids: CASSLPPSSYNEQFF. The V gene is TRBV5-5, the J gene TRBJ2-1, with unresolved D. The CDR3 is 15 residues long. V lost 1 base and J lost 0, with 8 bases in between. Germline loops: CDR1 SGHKS, CDR2 YYEKEE (reference sequence).

V and J are TRBV7-6 and TRBJ1-3; 8 bases match TRBD1. V shed 4 bases and J 6 bases; nucleotides not matched to a gene: 8. This CDR3 has 15 amino acids. Germline loops: CDR1 SGHVS, CDR2 FNYEAQ. The CDR3 nucleotides read TGTGCCAGCAGCTCCGCCGGGACAGGCGTAAACACCATATATTTT. Its protein product is CASSSAGTGVNTIYF.

This chain joins TRBV5-6 and TRBJ2-7, with 7 nucleotides matching TRBD1. Germline CDR1 SGHDT, CDR2 YYEEEE. J lost 4 bases, V lost 0 bases, and 4 bases had no gene match. CDR3 length equals 14 residues. The CDR3 loop is CASSLGQGMYEQYF. In DNA form, the CDR3 reads TGTGCCAGCAGCTTGGGACAGGGTATGTACGAGCAGTACTTC.

The rearrangement joins TRBV5-1 to TRBJ1-5, with 7 bases aligning to TRBD1. The J segment lost 0 bases and the V segment lost 4 bases, leaving 16 bases of the junction unmatched. Germline CDR1 reads SGHRS; CDR2 reads YFSETQ. The CDR3 has 19 amino acids. CDR3 region: CASSRASRDSNNSNQPQHF. CDR3 DNA: TGCGCCAGCAGCCGGGCCTCCCGGGACAGCAATAATAGCAATCAGCCCCAGCATTTT.

The J gene is TRBJ2-2, the V gene TRBV5-6, with 8 positions matching TRBD1. From germline, CDR1 is SGHDT and CDR2 YYEEEE. Trimming cost V 2 bases and J 4 bases; bases outside gene matches: 1. CDR3 length: 14 amino acids. The CDR3 protein is CASSFTGGTGELFF. The CDR3 nucleotides are TGTGCCAGCAGCTTTACAGGGGGCACCGGGGAGCTGTTTTTT.

The chain employs TRBV5-1 and TRBJ2-3; D not certain. The ends were cut back, 5 bases at V and 2 bases at J, with 15 bases in the middle. This CDR3 contains 15 residues. Per germline, CDR1 SGHRS and CDR2 YFSETQ. DNA for the CDR3: TGCGCCAGCAGATTACTCGTACGGTACACAGATACGCAGTATTTT. Amino acid sequence: CASRLLVRYTDTQYF.

This rearrangement joins TRBV5-1 to TRBJ1-6; the D gene is possibly TRBD1 (6 bases). Germline CDR1 and CDR2: SGHRS and YFSETQ. Between the trimmed V and J ends, which lost 4 bases and 0 bases, there was a span of 11 bases. CDR3 length equals 16 residues. Here the CDR3 DNA reads TGCGCCAGCAGCGCTGGACAGAGCTCCTATAATTCACCCCTCCACTTT. Its protein is CASSAGQSSYNSPLHF.